This record looks at one T cell receptor (beta chain) sequence and its context. Its antigen specificity is not known. No base quality information exists; no much larger clone differs at one position. This sample was taken from a study of OX40 agonist ivuxolimab in advanced cancers. In the study overall: Ivuxolimab was an agonistic, fully human IgG2 monoclonal antibody directed against OX40 (CD134), a costimulatory receptor. Patients were allowed to have had prior anti-PD-1, anti-PD-L1 or anti-CTLA-4 therapy, and approximately 43% of the dose-escalation patients had previously received checkpoint inhibitors. Partial responses occurred in three dose-escalation patients: two with cutaneous melanoma and one with hepatocellular carcinoma. The paper describes the monotherapy dose-escalation part (N ≈ 52 patients) of the phase I trial of ivuxolimab. Of the approximately 54 patients in dose escalation, 19 had hepatocellular carcinoma, approximately 15 had melanoma, 9 had renal cell carcinoma and 9 had head and neck cancer. Peripheral TCRbeta sequencing aimed to test whether ivuxolimab altered TCR sequence diversity and caused clonal T-cell expansion. Intravenous ivuxolimab was administered to patients every 2 weeks at six dose levels: 0.01, 0.1, 0.3, 1.5, 3 and 10 mg/kg. A male proportion of around 83% and a mean age of approximately 61 years, ranging from roughly 23 to 79, were recorded for the dose-escalation cohort.

The full study reports these points: At doses of 0.1 to 3.0 mg/kg, clonal expansion of both CD4+ and CD8+ blood T cells was observed from baseline to week 6. In the 0.1-3.0 mg/kg groups, partial responders were among the patients with the lowest normalized peripheral clonal expansion, particularly in CD8+ T cells. After ivuxolimab, CD8+ T cells had more expanded clones than CD4+ T cells on average. The antigen specificity of the clonally expanded peripheral T cells was not determined. Low levels of normalized T-cell clonal expansion were also seen in some nonresponding patients.

Looking up the germline V gene yields CDR1 MDHEN and CDR2 SYDVKM. V is reduced by 2 bases and J by 2 bases, leaving a spacing of 16 bases between them. From cysteine to phenylalanine, the CDR3 is 17 amino acids long. The CDR3 DNA has 51 bases and is translated from base 1. To sequence the TCRbeta CDR3 region, genomic DNA was isolated from the sorted cells. The immunoSEQ Assay was used for sequencing of TCRbeta CDR3 regions. TCRdb took this table from immuneACCESS and kept in-frame rearrangements with V and J called. Such tables lack part of the clones; where checked against another copy, unresolved V genes explain under half of the gap, and the rest is unexplained. This sample has 11,000 to 15,000 clones in its table, and approximately 77% of those were observed once. The ten largest clones take up roughly 36% of the sample. Patients with autoimmune disease history or receiving systemic immunosuppression were excluded from the trial. Peripheral blood for TCR sequencing was collected from all dose cohorts at baseline, on cycle 4 day 1, and on cycle 7 day 1. The samples were taken from a phase I, first-in-human, multicenter, open-label dose-escalation trial of ivuxolimab. Adults with locally advanced or metastatic head and neck squamous cell, hepatocellular, melanoma or renal cell carcinoma were enrolled in the trial. CD4+ and CD8+ T cells were sorted separately from peripheral blood before TCR sequencing.

This receptor was obtained from an adult with an advanced solid tumor such as melanoma, head and neck, liver or kidney cancer. In this chain, TRBV28 is recombined with TRBJ1-3; there is no confident call for the D gene. Sequencing was performed on CD4+ or CD8+ T cells sorted from blood, taken in a trial of the OX40 agonist ivuxolimab. Read as DNA, the sequence is TGTGCCAGCAGTTTAGATCCTCCGGCGGTACCTGGAAACACCATATATTTT. The encoded protein is CASSLDPPAVPGNTIYF.